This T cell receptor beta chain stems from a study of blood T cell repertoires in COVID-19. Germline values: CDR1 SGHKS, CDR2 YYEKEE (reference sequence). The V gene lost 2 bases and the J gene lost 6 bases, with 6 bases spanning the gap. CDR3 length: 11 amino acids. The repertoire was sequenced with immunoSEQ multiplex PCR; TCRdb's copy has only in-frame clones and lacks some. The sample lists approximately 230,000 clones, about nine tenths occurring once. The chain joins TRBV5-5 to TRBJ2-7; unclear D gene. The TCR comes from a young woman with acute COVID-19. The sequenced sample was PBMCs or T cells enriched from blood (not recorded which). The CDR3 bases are TGTGCCAGCAGCTTCGACTTCGAGCAGTACTTC. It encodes CASSFDFEQYF.